Detailed here is one TCR beta chain. Sequencing was performed with immunoSEQ multiplex PCR; in TCRdb, only in-frame clones are kept and a portion is missing. The data hold around 130,000 clones, with 70% to 85% observed a single time. This record belongs to a study of PD-L1 blockade in urothelial cancer. Time point described: pretreatment peripheral blood. This CDR3 contains 14 residues. Trimming removed 3 bases at V and 4 bases at J, with 14 bases between. Germline-derived CDR1 and CDR2 are SQVTM and ANQGSEA. The V and J genes are TRBV29-1 and TRBJ2-3, with TRBD2 as a possible D gene (6 bases). The TCR comes from a man aged 45 to 65 with urothelial cancer. The source material was PBMCs, sampled around atezolizumab (anti-PD-L1) treatment. CDR3 amino acids: CSVDWWRDSDTQYF. The DNA for the CDR3 is TGCAGCGTTGATTGGTGGCGGGACTCAGATACGCAGTATTTT.